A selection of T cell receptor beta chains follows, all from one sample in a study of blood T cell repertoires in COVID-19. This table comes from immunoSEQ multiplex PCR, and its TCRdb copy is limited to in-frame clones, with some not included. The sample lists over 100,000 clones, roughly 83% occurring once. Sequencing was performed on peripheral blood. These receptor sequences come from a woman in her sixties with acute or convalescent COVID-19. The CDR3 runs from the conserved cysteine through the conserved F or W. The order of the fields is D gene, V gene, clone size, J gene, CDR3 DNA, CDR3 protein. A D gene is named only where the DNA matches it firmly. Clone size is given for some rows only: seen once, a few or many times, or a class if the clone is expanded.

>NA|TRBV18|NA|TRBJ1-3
TGTGCCAGCTCCAATAGCGAGACTGGAAACACCATATATTTT
CASSNSETGNTIYF
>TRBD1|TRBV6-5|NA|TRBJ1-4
TGTGCCAGCAGTTACGACAGGGACCCTGAAAAACTGTTTTTT
CASSYDRDPEKLFF
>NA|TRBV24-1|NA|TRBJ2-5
TGTGCCACCAGCGGACAGTTGGGGGAGACCCAGTACTTC
CATSGQLGETQYF
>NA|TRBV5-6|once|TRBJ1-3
TGTGCCAGCAGCTTGGCCCGCAGGCGCTCTGGAAACACCATATATTTT
CASSLARRRSGNTIYF
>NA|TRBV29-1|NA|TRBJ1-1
TGCAGCGTTGCTTCCGGGATCATGAACACTGAAGCTTTCTTT
CSVASGIMNTEAFF
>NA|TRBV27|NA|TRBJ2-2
TGTGCCAGCAGGGCCAACGAGGGAACCGGGGAGCTGTTTTTT
CASRANEGTGELFF
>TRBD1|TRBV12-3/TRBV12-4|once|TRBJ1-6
TGTGCCAGCGGACAGGGGGCACCCCTCCACTTT
CASGQGAPLHF
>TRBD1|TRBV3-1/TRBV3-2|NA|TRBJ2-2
TGTGCCAGCAGCCCCGGACAGGGCCGAGAGACCGGGGAGCTGTTTTTT
CASSPGQGRETGELFF
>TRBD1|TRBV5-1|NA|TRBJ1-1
TGCGCCAGCAGCCCCGGACAGGGGACCCCGAACACTGAAGCTTTCTTT
CASSPGQGTPNTEAFF
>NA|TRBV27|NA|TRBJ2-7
TGTGCCAGCAGTTTATCCCGACAGACCCTCTACGAGCAGTACTTC
CASSLSRQTLYEQYF
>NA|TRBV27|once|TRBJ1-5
TGTGCCAGCAGTTTCTACGTTAATCAGCCCCAGCATTTT
CASSFYVNQPQHF
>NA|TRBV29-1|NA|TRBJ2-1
TGCAGCGTTGTTTCCCCTCAAATCTATTCTGCCTCCAATGAGCAGTTCTTC
CSVVSPQIYSASNEQFF
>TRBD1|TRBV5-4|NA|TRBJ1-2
TGTGCCAGCAGCTTGGTTGGGACAGGGGGCAATGGCTACACCTTC
CASSLVGTGGNGYTF
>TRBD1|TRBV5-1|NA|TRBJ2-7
TGCGCCAGCAGTGTGTCGGGACAGGCCCACGAGCAGTACTTC
CASSVSGQAHEQYF
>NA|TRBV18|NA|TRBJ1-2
TGTGCCAGCTCACGACCCCGGGGGGGTACGGATGGCTACACCTTC
CASSRPRGGTDGYTF
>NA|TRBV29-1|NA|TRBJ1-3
TGCAGCGGCGCGGGGGTGGGGGCTGGAAACACCATATATTTT
CSGAGVGAGNTIYF
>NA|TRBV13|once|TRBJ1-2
TGTGCCAGCAGCTTAGGGGAGAATGGCTACACCTTC
CASSLGENGYTF
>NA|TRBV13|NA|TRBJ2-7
TGTGCCAGCAGCTTAGCGTGTTACGAGCAGTACTTC
CASSLACYEQYF
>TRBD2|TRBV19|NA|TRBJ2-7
TGTGCCACTGGGGGGGGTGTCGCCTCCTACGAGCAGTACTTC
CATGGGVASYEQYF
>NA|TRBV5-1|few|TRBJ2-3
TGCGCCAGCAGCCAGGTCGACGGCCGGGGTATAGGTACGCAGTATTTT
CASSQVDGRGIGTQYF
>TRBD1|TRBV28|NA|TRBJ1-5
TGTGCCAGCACCCTCCCCCGGGACAGATATCAGCCCCAGCATTTT
CASTLPRDRYQPQHF
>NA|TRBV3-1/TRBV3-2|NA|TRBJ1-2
TGTGCCAGCAGCCAAGTGCCCGGGTCTGGCTACACCTTC
CASSQVPGSGYTF
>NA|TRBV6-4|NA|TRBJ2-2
TGTGCCAGCAGTGGTCAGGGGCCCGGGGAGCTGTTTTTT
CASSGQGPGELFF
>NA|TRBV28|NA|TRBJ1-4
TGTGCCAGCAGTGGATCACGGACAGCTCCTAATGAAAAACTGTTTTTT
CASSGSRTAPNEKLFF
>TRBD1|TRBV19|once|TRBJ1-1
TGTGTAAGTAGGGACAGGTCGAGTGAAGCTTTCTTT
CVSRDRSSEAFF
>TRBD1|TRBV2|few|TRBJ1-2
TGTGCCAGCAATCAGGTGCCCGGGACAGGCCATAACTATGGCTACACCTTC
CASNQVPGTGHNYGYTF
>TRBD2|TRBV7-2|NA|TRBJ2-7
TGTGCCAGCAGCCTCCCTGGGACTAGCGTTAATTACGAGCAGTACTTC
CASSLPGTSVNYEQYF
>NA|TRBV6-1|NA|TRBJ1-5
TGTGCCAGCAGTGAATGGGCAGGGATTCAGCCCCAGCATTTT
CASSEWAGIQPQHF
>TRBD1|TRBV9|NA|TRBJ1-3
TGTGCCAGCAGCTCGACAGGGGGCAGTGGAAACACCATATATTTT
CASSSTGGSGNTIYF
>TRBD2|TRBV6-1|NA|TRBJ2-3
TGTGCCAGCAGTGACGCGGGAGGGCTGGGAGATACGCAGTATTTT
CASSDAGGLGDTQYF
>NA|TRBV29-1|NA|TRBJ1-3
TGCAGCGTACTAAAGAGCTCTGGAAACACCATATATTTT
CSVLKSSGNTIYF
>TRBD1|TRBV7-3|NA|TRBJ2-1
TGTGCCAGCAGCTCTGACAGGGTGAGGGATGAGCAGTTCTTC
CASSSDRVRDEQFF
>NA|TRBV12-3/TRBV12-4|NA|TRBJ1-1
TGTGCCAGCAGTTTAAGGCAGGACACTGAAGCTTTCTTT
CASSLRQDTEAFF
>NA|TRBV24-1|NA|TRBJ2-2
TGTGCCACGTCAACAGGTGTGGGTAGCGGAACTAACACCGGGGAGCTGTTTTTT
CATSTGVGSGTNTGELFF
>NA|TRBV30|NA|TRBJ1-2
TGTGCCTGGACGCGCGACAAACGCCTTTATGGCTACACCTTC
CAWTRDKRLYGYTF
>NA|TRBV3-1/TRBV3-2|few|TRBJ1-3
TGTGCCAGCAGCCAAGATAGAGGCTCTGGAAACACCATATATTTT
CASSQDRGSGNTIYF
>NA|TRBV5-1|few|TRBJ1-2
TGCGCCAGCAGGCCGTGGGAGGATCCTTACTATGGCTACACCTTC
CASRPWEDPYYGYTF
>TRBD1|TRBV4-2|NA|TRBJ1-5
TGTGCCAGCAGCCAAGAAGGGACAGGAGGGGGCAATCAGCCCCAGCATTTT
CASSQEGTGGGNQPQHF
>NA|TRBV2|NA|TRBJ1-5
TGTGCCAGCAGCGGACAGCTCAATCAGCCCCAGCATTTT
CASSGQLNQPQHF
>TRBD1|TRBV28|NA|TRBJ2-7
TGTGCCAGCAGCTCCCCGCCGGGACAGGGAAGCGAGCAGTACTTC
CASSSPPGQGSEQYF
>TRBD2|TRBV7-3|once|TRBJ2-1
TGTGCCAGCAGCCCGCTAGCGGGATGGAGGAGATCCTACAATGAGCAGTTCTTC
CASSPLAGWRRSYNEQFF
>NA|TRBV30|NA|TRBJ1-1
TGTGCCTGGAGCGCAAACAGTGGGTACGCTGAAGCTTTCTTT
CAWSANSGYAEAFF
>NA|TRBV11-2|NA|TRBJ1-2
TGTGCCAGCAGCCAGAACACCTATGGCTACACCTTC
CASSQNTYGYTF
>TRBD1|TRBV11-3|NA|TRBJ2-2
TGTGCCAGCACCCCGCAGGGGGCGGCTGGGGAGCTGTTTTTT
CASTPQGAAGELFF
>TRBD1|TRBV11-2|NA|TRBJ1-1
TGTGCCAGCAGCCGGGACAGGTACACTGAAGCTTTCTTT
CASSRDRYTEAFF
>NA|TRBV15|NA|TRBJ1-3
TGTGCCACCAGCAGAAGAGGAGGGTTTACAGGAAACACCATATATTTT
CATSRRGGFTGNTIYF
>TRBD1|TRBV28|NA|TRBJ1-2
TGTGCCAGTCTTGACAGGGACTCTGGCTACACCTTC
CASLDRDSGYTF
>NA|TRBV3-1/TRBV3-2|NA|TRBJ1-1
TGTGCCAGCAGCTCTCCGCCGGGGTTTGAAGCTTTCTTT
CASSSPPGFEAFF
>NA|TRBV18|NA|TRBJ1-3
TGTGCCAGCTCACCCGGACAGTCCTACTCTGGAAACACCATATATTTT
CASSPGQSYSGNTIYF
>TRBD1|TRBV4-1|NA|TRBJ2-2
TGCGCCAGCAGCCAAGAAACCCCCCTCCGGGACAGGGGGCGGAGAAAGACCGGGGAGCTGTTTTTT
CASSQETPLRDRGRRKTGELFF
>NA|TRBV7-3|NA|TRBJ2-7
TGTGCCAGCAGCTTAGACAGAACCACTGAGCAGTACTTC
CASSLDRTTEQYF
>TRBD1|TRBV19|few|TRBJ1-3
TGTGCCAGTAGTTTTGGGACAGGGTCAACAGGAAACACCATATATTTT
CASSFGTGSTGNTIYF
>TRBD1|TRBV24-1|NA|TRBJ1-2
TGTGCCACCTCTGGGCCCCCGGGACAGGCCTACTATGGCTACACCTTC
CATSGPPGQAYYGYTF
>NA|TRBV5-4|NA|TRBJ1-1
TGTGCCAGCAGCTTGGGGGGCGCGACCACTGAAGCTTTCTTT
CASSLGGATTEAFF
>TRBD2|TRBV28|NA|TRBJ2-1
TGTGCCAGCAGCTTCCATAGCGGGGGGACGAGGGAGCAGTTCTTC
CASSFHSGGTREQFF
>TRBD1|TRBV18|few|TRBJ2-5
TGTGCCAGCTCCCACGACAGGGACCAAGAGACCCAGTACTTC
CASSHDRDQETQYF
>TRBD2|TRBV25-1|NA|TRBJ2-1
TGTGCCAGCAGTGTCCTAGCGGGAGTGTTCTTC
CASSVLAGVFF